Following are 14 T cell receptor beta chains from one sample sequenced in a study of OX40 agonist ivuxolimab in advanced cancers. The protocol was immunoSEQ multiplex PCR, while the TCRdb copy is restricted to in-frame clones and leaves out a portion. The profile shows over 20,000 clones, almost 85% of them singletons. The sample was CD4+ or CD8+ T cells sorted from blood, taken in a trial of the OX40 agonist ivuxolimab. These receptor sequences come from an adult with an advanced solid tumor such as melanoma, head and neck, liver or kidney cancer.

The rearrangement joins TRBV29-1 to TRBJ2-7; D not certain. V was trimmed by 4 bases and J by 7 bases, leaving 20 bases between them. Per germline, CDR1 SQVTM and CDR2 ANQGSEA. This CDR3 has 14 amino acids. In DNA, the CDR3 is TGCAGCGTTGTGGGTTTGGGATCAATCAGTGAGCAGTACTTC. Its protein product is CSVVGLGSISEQYF.

The chain recombines TRBV6-1 with TRBJ2-1; D gene unclear. Germline V gene lookup returns CDR1 MNHNS and CDR2 SASEGT. Trimming removed 6 bases at V and 2 bases at J, with 14 bases between. The CDR3 has 15 residues. CDR3 in DNA: TGTGCCAGCAGAGAGTTCCGGAACCCCTACAATGAGCAGTTCTTC. This gives the protein CASREFRNPYNEQFF.

Remarks on this clone: Other DNA sequences from this sample encode an identical CDR3 as well. This chain joins TRBV19 and TRBJ2-7; TRBD1 matches at 9 bases. The V and J ends lost 5 bases and 1 base, in that order; junction bases with no gene match: 3. The CDR3 is made up of 14 amino acids. Germline CDR1 is LNHDA and CDR2 is SQIVND (reference sequence). CDR3 coding DNA: TGTGCCAGTAGTTTGACAGGGGGTTCCTACGAGCAGTACTTC. Its translation is CASSLTGGSYEQYF.

The V and J genes are TRBV12-5 and TRBJ1-1, with D unclear. CDR3 length: 13 residues. V was clipped by 3 bases and J by 7 bases, with 12 bases between them. Germline loops: CDR1 LGHNT, CDR2 FRNRAP. Here the CDR3 DNA reads TGTGCTAGTGGTTTTGACACATCCCATGAAGCTTTCTTT. It is translated as CASGFDTSHEAFF. Using reference TRBV12-5 and TRBJ1-1 for the parts outside the CDR3, the full variable domain is DARVTQTPRHKVTEMGQEVTMRCQPILGHNTVFWYRQTMMQGLELLAYFRNRAPLDDSGMPKDRFSAEMPDATLATLKIQPSEPRDSAVYFCASGFDTSHEAFFGQGTRLTVV.

The chain is built from TRBV9 and TRBJ2-2; a weak D match, TRBD1 (6 bases). Germline V gene lookup returns CDR1 SGDLS and CDR2 YYNGEE. The V and J ends lost 0 bases and 0 bases respectively, with 9 bases between them. The CDR3 loop spans 16 amino acids. The CDR3 sequence is CASSVGDRPNTGELFF. CDR3 DNA sequence: TGTGCCAGCAGCGTAGGTGACAGGCCGAACACCGGGGAGCTGTTTTTT.

This chain connects TRBV6-1 to TRBJ1-5, with unresolved D. The CDR3 loop spans 16 amino acids. Looked up from germline, CDR1 is MNHNS and CDR2 is SASEGT. Between the trimmed V and J ends, which lost 2 bases and 0 bases, there was a span of 11 bases. CDR3: CASSELAFYSNQPQHF. The CDR3 DNA is TGTGCCAGCAGTGAACTGGCATTTTATAGCAATCAGCCCCAGCATTTT.

The V call is TRBV4-3, the J call TRBJ1-5; D is ambiguous. The length of the CDR3 is 14 residues. V lost 4 bases and J lost 2, with 9 bases in between. CDR1 is LGHNA, CDR2 YSLEER, per germline. In DNA, the CDR3 is TGCGCCAGCAGCCCTTCCCTAGGCAATCAGCCCCAGCATTTT. Its translation: CASSPSLGNQPQHF.

The rearrangement uses TRBV14 and TRBJ2-3; no firm D call. Trimming shortened V by 1 base and J by 0 bases, and 20 bases separated the two germline ends. CDR1 is SGHDN and CDR2 is FVKESK in the germline V gene. The CDR3 spans 19 residues. CDR3: CASSQVGPRLFSSTDTQYF. The CDR3 DNA reads TGTGCCAGCAGCCAAGTCGGTCCTCGTCTATTTTCTAGCACAGATACGCAGTATTTT.

The chain is built from TRBV9 and TRBJ2-1; D perhaps matches TRBD2 (7 bases). The CDR3 runs 14 residues. CDR1 is SGDLS and CDR2 is YYNGEE in the germline V gene. V was clipped by 3 bases and J by 8 bases, with 15 bases between them. The CDR3 DNA is TGTGCCAGCAGCGACCGGGACGGGGGGCATGAGCAGTTCTTC. The encoded protein is CASSDRDGGHEQFF.

The genes are TRBV4-3 and TRBJ1-1; 9 bases map to TRBD1. Per germline, CDR1 LGHNA and CDR2 YSLEER. This CDR3 comprises 14 residues. V lost 4 bases and J lost 6; bases outside the gene matches: 6. The CDR3 sequence: CASSRGQGPAEAFF. CDR3 sequence (DNA): TGCGCCAGCAGCCGAGGACAGGGGCCCGCTGAAGCTTTCTTT.

This sequence joins TRBV19 and TRBJ1-1; tentative D call: TRBD1 (6 bases). Deletions cut 5 bases from V and 6 bases from J, with 13 bases between. CDR1 is LNHDA, CDR2 SQIVND, per germline (reference sequence). CDR3 length: 13 residues. CDR3 nucleotide sequence: TGTGCCAGTAGTTGGAGGGGGGCGGCTGAAGCTTTCTTT. Its translation is CASSWRGAAEAFF.

This clone was counted once. CDR3 nucleotides: TGTGCCAGCAGCGCCCACGGCTCCTACGAGCAGTACTTC. Encoded protein: CASSAHGSYEQYF. The rearrangement links TRBV9 to TRBJ2-7; no clear D. The CDR3 contains 13 residues. Per germline, CDR1 SGDLS and CDR2 YYNGEE. Trimming shortened V by 3 bases and J by 0 bases, and 7 bases separated the two germline ends.

The chain combines TRBV4-1 with TRBJ1-2; the D is unclear. CDR1 is MGHRA, CDR2 YSYEKL, per germline. The germline V and J ends were trimmed by 0 bases and 0 bases, with 5 bases remaining between them. The CDR3 is 14 amino acids. The CDR3 here is CASSQDVANYGYTF. CDR3 sequence (DNA): TGCGCCAGCAGCCAAGATGTCGCTAACTATGGCTACACCTTC.

This sequence joins TRBV5-1 and TRBJ1-1; 8 positions match TRBD1. This CDR3 is built from 15 residues. Looked up from germline, CDR1 is SGHRS and CDR2 is YFSETQ. V trimming: 5 bases; J trimming: 4 bases; junction bases outside the gene matches: 10. The CDR3 loop is CASRHTGGMVTEAFF. In DNA, the CDR3 is TGCGCCAGCAGACATACAGGGGGTATGGTCACTGAAGCTTTCTTT.